What follows are 25 T cell receptor beta chains derived from one specimen sequenced in a study of vaccination and CD4 T cells after COVID-19. These receptors have no known antigen. Cultured CD4+ T cells had their DNA profiled by the Oncomine TCR Beta short-read assay. Using its own MiXCR run on the PCR reads, TCRdb lists one record per CDR3 protein. Here the sample spans 16,000 or so distinct CDR3 sequences, approximately 55% being singletons. Sample treatment: roughly ten-day PBMC culture with coronavirus spike peptide pools or control peptides (ViraFEST assay). The sample was CD4+ T cells from blood, cultured in vitro. The source of these receptors is a human donor who had recovered from COVID-19.

V gene TRBV11-3 combines with J gene TRBJ1-3, with TRBD1 identical over 7 bases. The CDR3 loop spans 15 amino acids. Per the germline V gene, CDR1 is SGHNT and CDR2 is YENEEA. The V segment lost 1 base and the J segment 8 bases; nucleotides outside the gene matches: 8. The CDR3 coding sequence is TGTGCCAGCAGCTTAGGAACAGGGGACGGATACACCATATATTTT. Translated: CASSLGTGDGYTIYF. Together with reference TRBV11-3 and TRBJ1-3, the CDR3 gives the full variable domain: EAGVVQSPRYKIIEKKQPVAFWCNPISGHNTLYWYLQNLGQGPELLIRYENEEAVDDSQLPKDRFSAERLKGVDSTLKIQPAELGDSAVYLCASSLGTGDGYTIYFGEGSWLTVV.

J is TRBJ2-7 and V is TRBV12-3 or TRBV12-4; 10 nucleotides line up with TRBD2. Losses at the gene ends were 5 bases for V and 9 bases for J; bases not matched to a gene: 10. CDR3 length equals 14 residues. The DNA of the CDR3 is TGTGCCAGCAGTCCCGGAACTAGCGGGATAAGGCAGTACTTC. Residues: CASSPGTSGIRQYF.

The rearrangement joins TRBV2 to TRBJ2-3; perhaps TRBD2 as D (5 bases). The CDR3 totals 12 residues. The V gene's germline CDR1 is SNHLY and CDR2 FYNNEI. Trimming removed 8 bases from V and 4 bases from J, with 10 bases in between. CDR3 protein: CASGSGADTQYF. The CDR3 bases are TGTGCCAGCGGGAGTGGGGCAGATACGCAGTATTTT. The whole variable domain, remainder taken from reference TRBV2 and TRBJ2-3, is EPEVTQTPSHQVTQMGQEVILRCVPISNHLYFYWYRQILGQKVEFLVSFYNNEISEKSEIFDDQFSVERPDGSNFTLKIRSTKLEDSAMYFCASGSGADTQYFGPGTRLTVL.

This chain links TRBV19 with TRBJ1-1; D remains ambiguous. Germline CDR1 LNHDA, CDR2 SQIVND (reference sequence). This CDR3 region has 15 residues. V dropped 7 bases and J dropped 4 bases, with 19 bases sitting between them. The CDR3 coding sequence is TGTGCCAGTACCCCCATGATGCAGTCCGTCACTGAAGCTTTCTTT. Translation gives CASTPMMQSVTEAFF.

V is TRBV5-1 and J is TRBJ1-1; no reliable D call. Germline V gene lookup returns CDR1 SGHRS and CDR2 YFSETQ. This CDR3 contains 14 residues. The germline V and J ends were trimmed by 1 base and 1 base, with 8 bases remaining between them. The CDR3 region has the DNA TGCGCCAGCAGCTTGCAGGCGACGAACACTGAAGCTTTCTTT. As protein: CASSLQATNTEAFF.

The V gene is TRBV24-1, the J gene TRBJ2-1; TRBD2 matches at 11 bases. Per the germline V gene, CDR1 is KGHDR and CDR2 is SFDVKD. Germline trimming cut 6 bases from V and 4 bases from J; bases unmatched to any gene: 10. The CDR3 is 17 amino acids. Written as DNA, the CDR3 is TGTGCCACCAGTCAAACTAGCGGGAGTTTTATATACAATGAGCAGTTCTTC. Translating it yields CATSQTSGSFIYNEQFF.

The sample holds one count of this clonotype. The V gene is TRBV28, the J gene TRBJ1-5; D perhaps matches TRBD1 (5 bases). The V end lost 6 bases, the J end lost 4 bases, and 13 bases lay between the germline ends. Germline V gene data show CDR1 as MDHEN and CDR2 as SYDVKM. The CDR3 has 14 amino acids. The CDR3 sequence: CASRAEGWNQPQHF. The CDR3 bases are TGTGCCAGCAGAGCAGAGGGGTGGAATCAGCCCCAGCATTTT.

The chain carries TRBV28 and TRBJ1-2; TRBD1 matches 7 bases. Germline V gene lookup returns CDR1 MDHEN and CDR2 SYDVKM. The CDR3 loop spans 13 amino acids. Germline trimming cut 6 bases from V and 6 bases from J; bases unmatched to any gene: 7. The CDR3 region is CASRLTGVHGYTF. DNA for the CDR3: TGTGCCAGCAGGTTAACAGGGGTTCATGGCTACACCTTC.

This sequence joins TRBV27 and TRBJ2-7; the D gene could be TRBD1 or TRBD2 (5 bases each). There are 16 residues in the CDR3. With 2 bases removed from V and 0 bases from J, the gap between germline ends came to 14 bases. Germline assignment: CDR1 MNHEY and CDR2 SMNVEV (reference sequence). CDR3 sequence (DNA): TGTGCCAGCAGTTTAGCCGGGACGGGGAGCTCCTACGAGCAGTACTTC. Amino acid sequence: CASSLAGTGSSYEQYF.

The chain is built from TRBV20-1 and TRBJ1-1; 7 bases map to TRBD1. This CDR3 has 11 amino acids. Germline V lookup: CDR1 DFQATT, CDR2 SNEGSKA (reference sequence). J was trimmed by 7 bases and V by 6 bases; bases with no gene match: 5. The CDR3 sequence: CSARDRLEAFF. The CDR3 DNA follows: TGCAGTGCGCGGGACAGACTTGAAGCTTTCTTT.

The rearrangement joins TRBV7-3 to TRBJ2-3, with 7 bases that match TRBD1. Germline CDR1 and CDR2: SGHTA and FQGTGA. This CDR3 comprises 15 residues. Losses at the gene ends were 5 bases for V and 3 bases for J; bases not matched to a gene: 8. The CDR3 DNA is TGTGCCAGCAGCCGACAGGGAATGGTGACAGATACGCAGTATTTT. It yields the protein CASSRQGMVTDTQYF.

The chain couples TRBV3-1 to TRBJ1-1; unclear D gene. This CDR3 comprises 12 residues. V shed 4 bases and J shed 5 bases, with 8 bases lying between them. Germline CDR1 and CDR2: LGHDT and YNNKEL (reference sequence). CDR3 region: CASSRWDTEAFF. Written as DNA, the CDR3 is TGTGCCAGCAGCCGCTGGGATACTGAAGCTTTCTTT. Based on the CDR3 plus reference TRBV3-1 and TRBJ1-1, the full variable domain is DTAVSQTPKYLVTQMGNDKSIKCEQNLGHDTMYWYKQDSKKFLKIMFSYNNKELIINETVPNRFSPKSPDKAHLNLHINSLELGDSAVYFCASSRWDTEAFFGQGTRLTVV.

The chain recombines TRBV20-1 with TRBJ1-1; D is undetermined. The germline V gene encodes CDR1 DFQATT and CDR2 SNEGSKA (reference sequence). The CDR3 has 12 amino acids. Trimming pared 2 bases from V and 5 bases from J, leaving 9 bases between. The CDR3 reads CSARWAHTEAFF. As DNA, the CDR3 is TGCAGTGCTAGATGGGCCCATACTGAAGCTTTCTTT.

The chain couples TRBV11-2 to TRBJ2-1; D remains unclear. The CDR3 is made up of 16 amino acids. CDR1 is SGHAT and CDR2 is FQNNGV in the germline V gene. Trimming pared 1 base from V and 6 bases from J, leaving 16 bases between. The CDR3 spells CASSLGPSRLSNEQFF. CDR3 bases: TGTGCCAGCAGCTTAGGTCCCTCTAGATTATCCAATGAGCAGTTCTTC.

Written as DNA, the CDR3 is TGTGCCAGCAGCTTAGACCTCCCCACCGGGGAGCTGTTTTTT. This translates into CASSLDLPTGELFF. The chain combines TRBV11-2 with TRBJ2-2; D is unclear. The CDR3 is 14 amino acids. The ends were cut back, 0 bases at V and 4 bases at J, with 6 bases in the middle. Germline V gene lookup returns CDR1 SGHAT and CDR2 FQNNGV.

This clonotype was observed a few times. The chain is built from TRBV5-4 and TRBJ1-6; D is uncertain. Between the trimmed V and J ends, which lost 1 base and 6 bases, there was a span of 8 bases. The germline CDR1 and CDR2 sequences are SGHNT and YYREEE (reference sequence). The CDR3 extends over 14 amino acids. In DNA form, the CDR3 reads TGTGCCAGCAGCTTGCAGATTACTAATTCACCCCTCCACTTT. Protein product: CASSLQITNSPLHF.

The chain carries TRBV19 and TRBJ1-5, with D tentatively TRBD1 (5 bases). CDR3 length: 15 amino acids. Germline assignment: CDR1 LNHDA and CDR2 SQIVND (reference sequence). Between the trimmed V and J ends, which lost 7 bases and 3 bases, there was a span of 16 bases. The CDR3, as DNA: TGTGCCAGTACCGACCGGGACGGACACAATCAGCCCCAGCATTTT. Translating it yields CASTDRDGHNQPQHF.

This clonotype has only a few counts. The V and J genes are TRBV6-1 and TRBJ1-5, with a tentative D call TRBD1 (6 bases). This CDR3 spans 17 amino acids. Germline CDR1 is MNHNS and CDR2 is SASEGT. V was clipped by 6 bases and J by 2 bases, with 20 bases between them. The CDR3 DNA reads TGTGCCAGCAGCAGACTGGGGGCCACGATTGGCAATCAGCCCCAGCATTTT. Translating it yields CASSRLGATIGNQPQHF.

The chain carries TRBV28 and TRBJ1-1; D gene uncertain. The CDR3 spans 13 residues. V was cut by 5 bases and J by 11 bases, with 18 bases left in between. CDR1 and CDR2 from the germline V gene are MDHEN and SYDVKM. CDR3 nucleotides: TGTGCCAGCAGTCCGCGACTTTCGGGGTGGGCTTTCTTT. Translation gives CASSPRLSGWAFF. The whole variable domain, remainder taken from reference TRBV28 and TRBJ1-1, is DVKVTQSSRYLVKRTGEKVFLECVQDMDHENMFWYRQDPGLGLRLIYFSYDVKMKEKGDIPEGYSVSREKKERFSLILESASTNQTSMYLCASSPRLSGWAFFGQGTRLTVV.

This chain connects TRBV4-2 to TRBJ2-3, with 9 nucleotides matching TRBD2. The CDR3 consists of 15 residues. CDR1 LGHNA and CDR2 YNFKEQ come from the germline V gene. The V segment lost 4 bases and the J segment 4 bases; nucleotides outside the gene matches: 6. CDR3 sequence: CASSPIAGEADTQYF. The CDR3 bases are TGTGCCAGCAGCCCTATAGCGGGAGAGGCAGATACGCAGTATTTT.

The V call is TRBV10-2, the J call TRBJ2-7; TRBD2 might be the D (6 bases). The V end lost 7 bases, the J end lost 3 bases, and 13 bases lay between the germline ends. The germline gives CDR1 WSHSY, CDR2 SAAADI. The CDR3 is 13 residues long. CDR3 loop: CASTRSTSYEQYF. For the CDR3, the DNA is TGCGCCAGCACGAGGTCGACTAGCTACGAGCAGTACTTC.

There are a few counts of this clonotype. V gene TRBV7-3 combines with J gene TRBJ1-2; no clear D gene. Germline loops: CDR1 SGHTA, CDR2 FQGTGA. V was trimmed by 0 bases and J by 4 bases, leaving 15 bases between them. The CDR3 sequence is 16 residues long. CDR3 sequence reads: CASSLTRDSDFYGYTF. DNA for the CDR3: TGTGCCAGCAGCTTAACGCGGGATAGCGACTTCTATGGCTACACCTTC.

This clonotype was observed a handful of times. The chain employs TRBV20-1 and TRBJ2-3, with 7 bases matching TRBD2. The CDR3 has 15 amino acids. Unmatched junction bases numbered 14, after V lost 6 bases and J lost 5 bases. Germline-derived CDR1 and CDR2 are DFQATT and SNEGSKA (reference sequence). Here the CDR3 DNA reads TGCAGTGCCGAACCCCGAGCTAGCGGTGGAGATACGCAGTATTTT. This sequence encodes CSAEPRASGGDTQYF.

The chain couples TRBV6-5 to TRBJ1-6; D is ambiguous. The germline CDR1 and CDR2 sequences are MNHEY and SVGAGI. Deletions cut 2 bases from V and 0 bases from J, with 14 bases between. CDR3 length: 18 amino acids. This CDR3 reads CASSYIPSSNSYNSPLHF. The CDR3 bases are TGTGCCAGCAGTTACATCCCCAGTTCAAACTCCTATAATTCACCCCTCCACTTT.

The V gene is TRBV7-3, the J gene TRBJ2-5; 7 bases match TRBD2. The ends lost 3 bases at V and 6 bases at J; junction bases unmatched: 4. This CDR3 contains 13 residues. Germline loops: CDR1 SGHTA, CDR2 FQGTGA. As DNA, the CDR3 is TGTGCCAGCAGCTTGGGGGGGAGGAAGACCCAGTACTTC. Translation gives CASSLGGRKTQYF.